These T cell receptor beta chains were read from a single sample in a study of T cell changes during pregnancy in multiple sclerosis. Measured with immunoSEQ multiplex PCR; TCRdb has only the in-frame clones, and not every one. The sample consists of around 60,000 clones, 80% to 90% of them appearing once. This material consisted of peripheral blood, taken in the first trimester of pregnancy. The receptors originated from a female donor with multiple sclerosis, enrolled in a pregnancy study. CDR3s include the opening cysteine and the closing phenylalanine or tryptophan. A D gene is named only where the DNA matches it firmly. Size values are once, few and many counts, or a class for expanded clones, and some rows have none.

>TRBJ1-2|TRBV4-2|-|-
TGTGCCAGCTCTCCCGGGGCGCAGGGGACCCCCGAAAACTATGGCTACACCTTC
CASSPGAQGTPENYGYTF
>TRBJ2-7|TRBV27|once|-
TGTGCCAGCAGTTTAAGAGTAGCCTACGAGCAGTACTTC
CASSLRVAYEQYF
>TRBJ2-6|TRBV30|-|-
TGTGCCTGGAGGGCGGGTTTTGGGGCCAACGTCCTGACTTTC
CAWRAGFGANVLTF
>TRBJ2-1|TRBV6-5|once|TRBD1
TGTGCCAGCAGTTACGGGGGACAGATCTACAATGAGCAGTTCTTC
CASSYGGQIYNEQFF
>TRBJ2-5|TRBV9|once|TRBD2
TGTGCCAGCAGCCCCTCGGGGAGGGAAGAGACCCAGTACTTC
CASSPSGREETQYF
>TRBJ2-7|TRBV21-1|-|-
TGTGCCAGCAGCACCCGGACAGGGCCGGACGAGCAGTACTTC
CASSTRTGPDEQYF
>TRBJ2-2|TRBV19|-|TRBD2
TGTGCCAGTAGTGGGACTAGCTCGGGCGGGGAGCTGTTTTTT
CASSGTSSGGELFF
>TRBJ1-2|TRBV11-2|-|TRBD1
TGTGCCAGCAGCCCACGACAGGGGAGCTATGGCTACACCTTC
CASSPRQGSYGYTF
>TRBJ2-7|TRBV6-5|-|TRBD2
TGTGCCAGCAGTTACTCGATGGGAGGGACCCCCCACGAGCAGTACTTC
CASSYSMGGTPHEQYF
>TRBJ2-7|TRBV5-1|-|TRBD2
TGCGCCAGCAGCTTTACGGGGGGCTACGAGCAGTACTTC
CASSFTGGYEQYF
>TRBJ2-7|TRBV19|-|-
TGTGCCAGTAGTATTCGCCCGGGGCAGGGGAGCTCCTACGAGCAGTACTTC
CASSIRPGQGSSYEQYF
>TRBJ1-3|TRBV11-2|-|-
TGTGCCAGCACCCCTCCGGCGGGAAACTCTGGAAACACCATATATTTT
CASTPPAGNSGNTIYF
>TRBJ1-4|TRBV5-1|-|-
TGCGCCAGCAGCTTGGCGACGGGGTCTAATGAAAAACTGTTTTTT
CASSLATGSNEKLFF
>TRBJ2-7|TRBV5-1|-|-
TGCGCCAGCAGCTTGGACAGGGCGGACGAGCAGTACTTC
CASSLDRADEQYF
>TRBJ1-1|TRBV10-3|-|-
TGTGCCATCACCTTATCTTCAGAGAACACTGAAGCTTTCTTT
CAITLSSENTEAFF